The rows below give T cell receptor beta chains drawn from one sample of a study of lymphopenia after photon versus proton radiotherapy. Clones were sequenced by immunoSEQ multiplex PCR, and TCRdb holds only the in-frame ones, with some missing. The table shows approximately 20,000 clones, with about 90% occurring only once. The sequences come from peripheral blood, collected from a patient treated with proton-based radiotherapy. Receptor source: a woman aged 70-85 years with pancreatic cancer. Some clones in this sample may be carry-over from other donors' samples. Both conserved end residues are part of each CDR3. The D gene is left open where the match is weak. For some rows the clone size is stated as once, few or many, or as a class when expanded; others skip it.

v_call: TRBV11-2
j_call: TRBJ2-7
d_call: .
clone_size: .
cdr3_aa: CASTVPSDAYEQYF
cdr3_nt: TGTGCCAGCACCGTACCCAGCGACGCCTACGAGCAGTACTTC

v_call: TRBV5-1
j_call: TRBJ2-5
d_call: .
clone_size: once
cdr3_aa: CASSSRGYGVETQYF
cdr3_nt: TGCGCCAGCAGCTCCCGGGGGTATGGTGTGGAGACCCAGTACTTC

v_call: TRBV19
j_call: TRBJ2-5
d_call: TRBD2
clone_size: .
cdr3_aa: CASSIASGKGETRYF
cdr3_nt: TGTGCCAGTAGTATTGCTAGCGGGAAAGGAGAGACCCGGTACTTC

v_call: TRBV7-9
j_call: TRBJ2-5
d_call: .
clone_size: .
cdr3_aa: CAGGDPAPGTQYF
cdr3_nt: TGTGCCGGGGGTGACCCAGCGCCTGGGACCCAGTACTTC

v_call: TRBV6-5
j_call: TRBJ1-2
d_call: .
clone_size: once
cdr3_aa: CASSYVREGDGYTF
cdr3_nt: TGTGCCAGCAGTTACGTCAGGGAGGGGGATGGCTACACCTTC

v_call: TRBV7-2
j_call: TRBJ2-7
d_call: TRBD1
clone_size: .
cdr3_aa: CASSLGGTESEQYF
cdr3_nt: TGTGCCAGCAGCTTAGGAGGGACAGAGTCCGAGCAGTACTTC

v_call: TRBV15
j_call: TRBJ1-4
d_call: .
clone_size: .
cdr3_aa: CATSREGGATNEKLFF
cdr3_nt: TGTGCCACCAGCAGAGAGGGGGGAGCAACTAATGAAAAACTGTTTTTT

v_call: TRBV5-6
j_call: TRBJ1-1
d_call: .
clone_size: .
cdr3_aa: CASSAGRRGTEAFF
cdr3_nt: TGTGCCAGCAGCGCTGGCCGGCGGGGCACTGAAGCTTTCTTT

v_call: TRBV6-1
j_call: TRBJ2-1
d_call: .
clone_size: .
cdr3_aa: CASSRGQGGNEQFF
cdr3_nt: TGTGCCAGCAGTAGGGGCCAGGGTGGCAATGAGCAGTTCTTC

v_call: TRBV7-9
j_call: TRBJ1-2
d_call: TRBD1
clone_size: few
cdr3_aa: CASSLAGGQGSYGYTF
cdr3_nt: TGTGCCAGCAGCTTAGCGGGCGGACAGGGGAGCTATGGCTACACCTTC

v_call: TRBV7-9
j_call: TRBJ2-3
d_call: TRBD2
clone_size: .
cdr3_aa: CASSKRREVLDTQYF
cdr3_nt: TGTGCCAGCAGCAAGAGGCGGGAGGTATTAGATACGCAGTATTTT

v_call: TRBV6-6
j_call: TRBJ1-5
d_call: TRBD1
clone_size: .
cdr3_aa: CASSSTGTGGQPQHF
cdr3_nt: TGTGCCAGCAGTTCCACAGGGACAGGTGGTCAGCCCCAGCATTTT

v_call: TRBV28
j_call: TRBJ1-2
d_call: TRBD1
clone_size: .
cdr3_aa: CASTLATGGGGYTF
cdr3_nt: TGTGCCAGCACCCTAGCGACAGGGGGCGGTGGCTACACCTTC

v_call: TRBV7-8
j_call: TRBJ2-5
d_call: TRBD1
clone_size: .
cdr3_aa: CASSAYRGRGTQYF
cdr3_nt: TGTGCCAGCAGCGCCTACAGGGGGCGGGGGACCCAGTACTTC

v_call: TRBV10-3
j_call: TRBJ2-1
d_call: TRBD2
clone_size: .
cdr3_aa: CAISESKAGGRNYNEQFF
cdr3_nt: TGTGCCATCAGTGAGTCGAAGGCGGGAGGCAGGAACTACAATGAGCAGTTCTTC

v_call: TRBV29-1
j_call: TRBJ2-1
d_call: TRBD1
clone_size: .
cdr3_aa: CSIYGTGVDEQFF
cdr3_nt: TGCAGCATCTATGGGACAGGAGTCGATGAGCAGTTCTTC

v_call: TRBV11-2
j_call: TRBJ1-1
d_call: TRBD1
clone_size: .
cdr3_aa: CASRTGQGNTEAFF
cdr3_nt: TGTGCCAGCAGAACGGGACAGGGGAACACTGAAGCTTTCTTT

v_call: TRBV6-4
j_call: TRBJ1-5
d_call: .
clone_size: .
cdr3_aa: CASSENYNNQPQHF
cdr3_nt: TGTGCCAGCAGTGAGAATTACAATAATCAGCCCCAGCATTTT

v_call: TRBV7-8
j_call: TRBJ2-7
d_call: TRBD2
clone_size: once
cdr3_aa: CASSLVGGVPTKEQYF
cdr3_nt: TGTGCCAGCAGCTTGGTGGGAGGGGTACCTACGAAGGAGCAGTACTTC

v_call: TRBV2
j_call: TRBJ2-7
d_call: .
clone_size: .
cdr3_aa: CASSEGVLSYEQYF
cdr3_nt: TGTGCCAGCAGTGAAGGTGTACTTTCCTACGAGCAGTACTTC